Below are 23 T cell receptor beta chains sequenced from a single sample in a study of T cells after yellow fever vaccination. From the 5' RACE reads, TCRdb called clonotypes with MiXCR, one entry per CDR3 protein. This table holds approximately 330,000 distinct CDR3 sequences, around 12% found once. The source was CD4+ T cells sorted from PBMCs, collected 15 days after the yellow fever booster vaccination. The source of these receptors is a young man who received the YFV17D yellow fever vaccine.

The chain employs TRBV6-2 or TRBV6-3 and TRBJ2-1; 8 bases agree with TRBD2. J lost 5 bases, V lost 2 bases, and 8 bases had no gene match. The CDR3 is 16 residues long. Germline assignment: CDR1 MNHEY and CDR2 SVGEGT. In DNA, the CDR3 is TGTGCCAGCAGTTACACCCCCGGGACTAGGGACAATGAGCAGTTCTTC. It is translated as CASSYTPGTRDNEQFF.

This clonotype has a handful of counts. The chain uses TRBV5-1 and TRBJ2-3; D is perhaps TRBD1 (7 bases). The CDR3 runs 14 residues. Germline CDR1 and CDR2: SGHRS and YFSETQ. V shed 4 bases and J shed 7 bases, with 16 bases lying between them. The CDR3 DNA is TGCGCCAGCAGCACAGCAGGGGGAGGAAATACGCAGTATTTT. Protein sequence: CASSTAGGGNTQYF.

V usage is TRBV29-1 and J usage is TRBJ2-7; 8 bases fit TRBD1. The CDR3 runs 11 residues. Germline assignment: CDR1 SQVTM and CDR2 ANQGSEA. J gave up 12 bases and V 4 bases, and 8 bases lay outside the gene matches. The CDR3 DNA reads TGCAGCGTTGGGTACCAGGGGGCCACGTACTTC. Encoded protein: CSVGYQGATYF.

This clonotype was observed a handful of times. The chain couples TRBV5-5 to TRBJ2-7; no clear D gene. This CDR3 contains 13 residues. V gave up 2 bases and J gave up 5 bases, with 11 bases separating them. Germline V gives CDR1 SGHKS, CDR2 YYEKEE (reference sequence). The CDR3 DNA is TGTGCCAGCAGCTTACTTAGAACCCACGAGCAGTACTTC. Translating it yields CASSLLRTHEQYF.

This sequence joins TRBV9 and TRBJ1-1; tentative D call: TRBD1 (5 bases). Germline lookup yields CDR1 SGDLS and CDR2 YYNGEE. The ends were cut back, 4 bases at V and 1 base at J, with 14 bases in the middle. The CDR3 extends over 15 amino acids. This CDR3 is CASSPNRGWNTEAFF. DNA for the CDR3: TGTGCCAGCAGCCCGAATCGGGGGTGGAACACTGAAGCTTTCTTT.

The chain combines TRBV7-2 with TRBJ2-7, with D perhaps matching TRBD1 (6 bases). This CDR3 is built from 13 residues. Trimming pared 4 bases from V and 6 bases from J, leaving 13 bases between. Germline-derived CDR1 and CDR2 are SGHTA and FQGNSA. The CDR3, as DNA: TGTGCCAGCAGCTCCTCCGAGGGGGTCGAGCAGTACTTC. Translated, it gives CASSSSEGVEQYF.

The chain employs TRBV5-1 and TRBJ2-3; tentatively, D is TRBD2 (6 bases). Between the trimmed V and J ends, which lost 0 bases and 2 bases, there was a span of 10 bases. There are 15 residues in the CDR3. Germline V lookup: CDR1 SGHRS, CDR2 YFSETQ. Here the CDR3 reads CASSLELAHTDTQYF. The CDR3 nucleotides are TGCGCCAGCAGCTTGGAACTAGCTCACACAGATACGCAGTATTTT. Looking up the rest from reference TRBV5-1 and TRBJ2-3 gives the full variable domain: KAGVTQTPRYLIKTRGQQVTLSCSPISGHRSVSWYQQTPGQGLQFLFEYFSETQRNKGNFPGRFSGRQFSNSRSEMNVSTLELGDSALYLCASSLELAHTDTQYFGPGTRLTVL.

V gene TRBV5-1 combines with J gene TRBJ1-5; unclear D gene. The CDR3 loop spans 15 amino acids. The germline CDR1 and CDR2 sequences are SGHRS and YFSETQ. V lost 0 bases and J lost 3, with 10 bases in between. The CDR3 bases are TGCGCCAGCAGCTTGGGGGGAAAGGACAATCAGCCCCAGCATTTT. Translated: CASSLGGKDNQPQHF.

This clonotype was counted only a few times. CDR3 region: CASSKLRGDTQYF. CDR3 nucleotide sequence: TGTGCCAGCAGCAAACTCCGCGGGGATACGCAGTATTTT. The chain links TRBV21-1 to TRBJ2-3; no DNA check was done on the table's D call, TRBD2. TRBV21-1 is noted as a pseudogene. CDR3 length: 13 amino acids.

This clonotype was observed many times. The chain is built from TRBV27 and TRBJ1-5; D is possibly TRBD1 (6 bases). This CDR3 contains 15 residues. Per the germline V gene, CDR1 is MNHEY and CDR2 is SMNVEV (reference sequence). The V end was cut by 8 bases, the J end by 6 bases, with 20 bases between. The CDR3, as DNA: TGTGCCAGCTCCCCACTACAGGGTATTGGTCAGCCCCAGCATTTT. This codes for CASSPLQGIGQPQHF.

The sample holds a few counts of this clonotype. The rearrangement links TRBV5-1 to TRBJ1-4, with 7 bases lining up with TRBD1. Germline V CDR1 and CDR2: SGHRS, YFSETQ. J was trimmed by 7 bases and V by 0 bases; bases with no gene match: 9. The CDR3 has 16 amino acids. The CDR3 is CASSLALGTEIEKLFF. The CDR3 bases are TGCGCCAGCAGCTTGGCTCTCGGGACAGAGATTGAAAAACTGTTTTTT. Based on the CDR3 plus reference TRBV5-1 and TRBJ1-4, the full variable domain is KAGVTQTPRYLIKTRGQQVTLSCSPISGHRSVSWYQQTPGQGLQFLFEYFSETQRNKGNFPGRFSGRQFSNSRSEMNVSTLELGDSALYLCASSLALGTEIEKLFFGSGTQLSVL.

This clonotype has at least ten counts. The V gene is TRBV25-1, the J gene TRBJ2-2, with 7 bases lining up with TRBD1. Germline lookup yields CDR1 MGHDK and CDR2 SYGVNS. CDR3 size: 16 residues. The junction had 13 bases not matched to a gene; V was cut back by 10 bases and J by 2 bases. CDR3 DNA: TGTGCCACCCTTCGGGAAGGGACAGCTAACACCGGGGAGCTGTTTTTT. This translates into CATLREGTANTGELFF.

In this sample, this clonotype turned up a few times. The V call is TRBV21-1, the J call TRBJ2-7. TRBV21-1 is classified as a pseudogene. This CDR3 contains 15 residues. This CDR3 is CASSKIQRDPYEQYV. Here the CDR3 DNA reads TGTGCCAGCAGCAAAATTCAAAGGGATCCCTACGAGCAGTACGTC.

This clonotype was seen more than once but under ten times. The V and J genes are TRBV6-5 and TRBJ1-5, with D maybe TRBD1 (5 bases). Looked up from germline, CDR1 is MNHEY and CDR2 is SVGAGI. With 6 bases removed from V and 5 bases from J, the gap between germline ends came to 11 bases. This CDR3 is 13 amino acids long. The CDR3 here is CASSRQRDQPQHF. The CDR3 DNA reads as TGTGCCAGCAGCCGACAGCGAGATCAGCCCCAGCATTTT.

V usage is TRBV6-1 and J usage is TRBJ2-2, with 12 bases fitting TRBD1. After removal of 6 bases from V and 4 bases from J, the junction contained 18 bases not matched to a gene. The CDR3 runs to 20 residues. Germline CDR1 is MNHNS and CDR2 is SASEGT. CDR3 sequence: CASRVLLPGQGAGATGELFF. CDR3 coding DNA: TGTGCCAGCAGGGTACTTCTACCGGGACAGGGGGCAGGGGCCACCGGGGAGCTGTTTTTT.

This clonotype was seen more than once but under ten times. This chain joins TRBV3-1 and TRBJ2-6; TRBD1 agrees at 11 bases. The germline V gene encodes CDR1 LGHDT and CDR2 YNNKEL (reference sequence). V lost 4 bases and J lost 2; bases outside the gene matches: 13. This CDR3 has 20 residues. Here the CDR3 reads CASSRSGAGQGATGANVLTF. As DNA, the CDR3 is TGTGCCAGCAGCCGCTCTGGGGCCGGACAGGGGGCTACTGGGGCCAACGTCCTGACTTTC.

In DNA form, the CDR3 reads TGCAGTGCTACGAGGGGTGGTGGGGACACTGAAGCTTTCTTT. Translation gives CSATRGGGDTEAFF. The genes are TRBV20-1 and TRBJ1-1; D is perhaps TRBD1 (5 bases). This CDR3 has 14 residues. The ends were cut back, 4 bases at V and 3 bases at J, with 15 bases in the middle. The V gene's germline CDR1 is DFQATT and CDR2 SNEGSKA (reference sequence).

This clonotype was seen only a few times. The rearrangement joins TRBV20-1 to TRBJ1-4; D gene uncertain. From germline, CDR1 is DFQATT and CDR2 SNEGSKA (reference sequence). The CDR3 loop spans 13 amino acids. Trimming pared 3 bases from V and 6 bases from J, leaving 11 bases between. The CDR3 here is CSASPYRDEKLFF. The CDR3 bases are TGCAGTGCTAGTCCTTATCGGGATGAAAAACTGTTTTTT.

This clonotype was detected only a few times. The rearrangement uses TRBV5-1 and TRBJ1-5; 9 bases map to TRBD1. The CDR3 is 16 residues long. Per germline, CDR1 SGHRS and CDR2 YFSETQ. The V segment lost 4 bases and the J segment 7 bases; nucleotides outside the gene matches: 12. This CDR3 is CASSPRDRARSQPQHF. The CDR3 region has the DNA TGCGCCAGCAGCCCGCGGGACAGGGCGCGGTCGCAGCCCCAGCATTTT.

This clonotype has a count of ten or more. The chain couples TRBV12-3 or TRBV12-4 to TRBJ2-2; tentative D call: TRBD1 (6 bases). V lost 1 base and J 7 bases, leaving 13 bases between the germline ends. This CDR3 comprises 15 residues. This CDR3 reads CASSLGRQGSGELFF. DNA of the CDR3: TGTGCCAGCAGTTTAGGGCGGCAGGGGAGCGGGGAGCTGTTTTTT.

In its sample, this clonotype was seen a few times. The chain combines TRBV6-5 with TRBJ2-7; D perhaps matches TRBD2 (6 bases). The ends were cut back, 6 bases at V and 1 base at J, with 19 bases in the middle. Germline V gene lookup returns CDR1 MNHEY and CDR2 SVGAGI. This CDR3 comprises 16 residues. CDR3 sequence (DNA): TGTGCCAGCAGCTCCCCTTGGTTAGGAGGGTCCTACGAGCAGTACTTC. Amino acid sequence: CASSSPWLGGSYEQYF.

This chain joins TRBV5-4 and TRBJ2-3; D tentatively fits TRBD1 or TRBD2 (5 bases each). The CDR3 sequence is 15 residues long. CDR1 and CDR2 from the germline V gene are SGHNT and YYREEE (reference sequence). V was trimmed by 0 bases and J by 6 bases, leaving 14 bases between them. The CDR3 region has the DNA TGTGCCAGCAGCTTGGCCGGGGCAGGGTCCGATACGCAGTATTTT. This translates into CASSLAGAGSDTQYF.

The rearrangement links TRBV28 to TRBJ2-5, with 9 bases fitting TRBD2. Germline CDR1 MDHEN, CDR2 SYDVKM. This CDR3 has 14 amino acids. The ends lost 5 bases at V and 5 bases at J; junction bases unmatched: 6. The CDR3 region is CASSGLASGETQYF. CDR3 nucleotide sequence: TGTGCCAGCAGTGGACTAGCGTCTGGGGAGACCCAGTACTTC.